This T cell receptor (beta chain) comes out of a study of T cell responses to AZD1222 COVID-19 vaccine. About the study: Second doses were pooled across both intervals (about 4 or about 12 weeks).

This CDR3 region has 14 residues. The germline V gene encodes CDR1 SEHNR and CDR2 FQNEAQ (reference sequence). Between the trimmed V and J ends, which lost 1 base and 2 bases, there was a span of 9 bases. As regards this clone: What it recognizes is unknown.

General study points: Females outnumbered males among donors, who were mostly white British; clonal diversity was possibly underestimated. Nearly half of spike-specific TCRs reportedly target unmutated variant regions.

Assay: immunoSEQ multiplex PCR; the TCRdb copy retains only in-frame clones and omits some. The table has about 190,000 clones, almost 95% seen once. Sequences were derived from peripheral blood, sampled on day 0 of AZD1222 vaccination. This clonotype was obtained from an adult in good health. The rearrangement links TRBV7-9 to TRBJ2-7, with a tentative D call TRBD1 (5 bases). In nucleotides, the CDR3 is TGTGCCAGCAGCTTAGGACAGCCGGCCTACGAGCAGTACTTC. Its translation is CASSLGQPAYEQYF. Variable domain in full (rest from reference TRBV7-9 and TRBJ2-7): DTGVSQNPRHKITKRGQNVTFRCDPISEHNRLYWYRQTLGQGPEFLTYFQNEAQLEKSRLLSDRFSAERPKGSFSTLEIQRTEQGDSAMYLCASSLGQPAYEQYFGPGTRLTVT.